This is a list of T cell receptor beta chains from one sample in a study of T cells in Graves' hyperthyroidism and ophthalmopathy. MiXCR, run by TCRdb on the multiplex PCR reads, gives a single entry per CDR3 protein. Altogether some 270,000 distinct CDR3 sequences are present, roughly 13% being singletons, with the ten largest covering 7.9%. Sequenced input: blood. Receptors were obtained from a woman in her thirties or forties with Graves' hyperthyroidism. CDR3s include the opening cysteine and the closing phenylalanine or tryptophan. The size entry is marked missing in some rows and otherwise reads once, few, many or a size class.

clone_size j_call v_call cdr3_aa
many TRBJ1-5 TRBV19 CASSQQVRQPQHF
many TRBJ2-3 TRBV2 CASCQASTDTQYF
many TRBJ2-3 TRBV20-1 CSVPDQYTDTQYF
many TRBJ1-2 TRBV6-2/TRBV6-3 CASSYRVDRESYGYTF
few TRBJ2-1 TRBV10-3 CAIAEDYEQFF
many TRBJ2-3 TRBV28 CASETGESTDTQYF
few TRBJ2-5 TRBV6-1 CASSSTPGQGETQYF
few TRBJ1-2 TRBV7-2 CASSTNRAGYTF
many TRBJ1-6 TRBV20-1 CSAREAGPNSPLHF
. TRBJ2-7 TRBV28 CASSSPVSSYEQYF
many TRBJ2-7 TRBV2 CASSEQLLAGEQYF
many TRBJ2-1 TRBV7-3 CASSPEPDFNEQFF
many TRBJ1-6 TRBV12-3/TRBV12-4 CASSLEGGQGSPLHF
many TRBJ2-2 TRBV7-9 CASGGLADTGELFF
. TRBJ2-1 TRBV5-1 CASSSSGTASNEQFF
many TRBJ2-5 TRBV3-1 CASSLNPARVRETQYF
many TRBJ2-1 TRBV6-1 CASSDGAGAGNEQFF
many TRBJ2-1 TRBV11-2 CASSPQTGGPSEQFF
once TRBJ1-1 TRBV6-5 CASSSAGTGRIGTEAFF
many TRBJ1-5 TRBV28 CASSFGTRTSQPQHF
few TRBJ2-7 TRBV4-2 CASSQDHIAVAYEQYF
few TRBJ1-4 TRBV25-1 CASSELGQGAKKLFF
many TRBJ2-1 TRBV5-1 CASSLVAQAYNEQFF
. TRBJ2-2 TRBV6-1 CASSPSFGAGELFF
. TRBJ2-1 TRBV5-1 CASSPGPGWVNEQFF
many TRBJ1-1 TRBV3-1 CASSQGSSTEAFF
many TRBJ2-7 TRBV27 CASSLGRPGAFPGREQYF
. TRBJ2-3 TRBV28 CASTDRGPTDTQYF
many TRBJ1-4 TRBV28 CASQRSGREKLFF
many TRBJ2-1 TRBV7-6 CASSLGFWRDRYNEQFF
many TRBJ2-5 TRBV7-7 CASRPADRGETQYF
many TRBJ2-2 TRBV2 CASSPRPEGTGELFF
many TRBJ1-5 TRBV30 CAWSSGSNQPQHF
many TRBJ1-4 TRBV18 CASSPGQVDEKLFF
few TRBJ2-2 TRBV19 CASSKLAPDTGELFF
once TRBJ2-5 TRBV7-2 CASSQRTGMETQYF
many TRBJ2-1 TRBV5-4 CASSRAGGYNEQFF
many TRBJ2-1 TRBV7-9 CASSLVGDRDNEQFF
. TRBJ2-1 TRBV20-1 CSARGLANSSVNEQFF
many TRBJ2-5 TRBV7-2 CASSLGSYETQYF
many TRBJ2-5 TRBV18 CASSPIGGETQYF
many TRBJ2-1 TRBV11-1 CASSPQVGSYNEQFF
many TRBJ1-2 TRBV18 CASSPPLPGSEYGYTF
. TRBJ2-3 TRBV4-1 CASRVGVGRTGTDTQYF
many TRBJ2-7 TRBV20-1 CSASDLTSYEQYF
few TRBJ2-5 TRBV5-1 CASSLDPGRGETQYF
many TRBJ2-7 TRBV12-3/TRBV12-4 CASRPGGGEQYF
many TRBJ2-1 TRBV10-2 CASSVGTSYNEQFF
many TRBJ2-3 TRBV7-2 CASSPGQNTDTQYF
. TRBJ1-5 TRBV6-2/TRBV6-3 CASSRGLEPNQPQHF
few TRBJ2-3 TRBV3-1 CASSQSLTGEIPRSTDTQYF
few TRBJ1-2 TRBV3-1 CASSPRTVSISGYTF